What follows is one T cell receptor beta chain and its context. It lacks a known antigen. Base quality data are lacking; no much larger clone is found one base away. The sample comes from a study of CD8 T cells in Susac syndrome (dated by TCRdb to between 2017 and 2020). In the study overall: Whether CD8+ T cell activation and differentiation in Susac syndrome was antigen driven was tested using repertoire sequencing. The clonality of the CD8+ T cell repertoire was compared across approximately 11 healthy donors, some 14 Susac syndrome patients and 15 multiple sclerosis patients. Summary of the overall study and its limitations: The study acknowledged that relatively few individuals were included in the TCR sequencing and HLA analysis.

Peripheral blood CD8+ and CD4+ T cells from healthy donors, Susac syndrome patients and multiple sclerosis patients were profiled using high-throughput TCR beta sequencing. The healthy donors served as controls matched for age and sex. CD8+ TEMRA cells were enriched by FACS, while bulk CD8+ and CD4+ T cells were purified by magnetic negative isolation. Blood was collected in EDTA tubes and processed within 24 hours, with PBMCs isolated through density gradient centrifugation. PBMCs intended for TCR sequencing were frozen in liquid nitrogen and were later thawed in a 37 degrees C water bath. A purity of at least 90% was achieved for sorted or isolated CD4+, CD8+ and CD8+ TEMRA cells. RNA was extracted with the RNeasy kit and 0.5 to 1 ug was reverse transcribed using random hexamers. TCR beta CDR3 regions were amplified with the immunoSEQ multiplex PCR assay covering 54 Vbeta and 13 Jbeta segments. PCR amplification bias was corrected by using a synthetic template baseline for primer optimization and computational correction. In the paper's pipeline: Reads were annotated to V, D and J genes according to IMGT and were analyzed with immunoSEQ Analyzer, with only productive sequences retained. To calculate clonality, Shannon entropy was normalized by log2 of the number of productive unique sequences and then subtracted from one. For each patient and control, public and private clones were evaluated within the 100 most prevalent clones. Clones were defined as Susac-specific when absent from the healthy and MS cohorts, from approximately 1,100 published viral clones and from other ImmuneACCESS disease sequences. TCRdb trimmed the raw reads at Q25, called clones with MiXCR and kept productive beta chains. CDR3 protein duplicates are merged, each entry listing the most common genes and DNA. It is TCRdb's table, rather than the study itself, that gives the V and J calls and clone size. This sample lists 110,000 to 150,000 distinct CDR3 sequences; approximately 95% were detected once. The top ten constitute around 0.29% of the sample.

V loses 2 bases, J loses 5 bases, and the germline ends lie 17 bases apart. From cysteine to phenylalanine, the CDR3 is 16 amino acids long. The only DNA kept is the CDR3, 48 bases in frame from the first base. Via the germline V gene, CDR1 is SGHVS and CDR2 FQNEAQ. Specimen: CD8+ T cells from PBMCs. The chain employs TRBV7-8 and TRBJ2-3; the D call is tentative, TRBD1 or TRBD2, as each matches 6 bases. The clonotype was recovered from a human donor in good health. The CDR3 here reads CASSLWGAQKEDTQYF. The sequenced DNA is TGTGCCAGCAGCTTATGGGGGGCGCAGAAGGAAGATACGCAGTATTTT. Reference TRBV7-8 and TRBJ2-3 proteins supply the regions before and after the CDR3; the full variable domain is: GAGVSQSPRYKVAKRGQDVALRCDPISGHVSLFWYQQALGQGPEFLTYFQNEAQLDKSGLPSDRFFAERPEGSVSTLKIQRTQQEDSAVYLCASSLWGAQKEDTQYFGPGTRLTVL.